The 3 T cell receptor beta chains below were found in one sample sequenced in a study of cytomegalovirus exposure and HLA in healthy donors. Vbeta (60) and Jbeta (13) primers were used in the PCR. Clones were sequenced by immunoSEQ multiplex PCR, and TCRdb holds only the in-frame ones, with some missing. The table has fewer than 150,000 clones, about 79% seen once; the top ten hold less than 3%. Sequenced material: PBMCs. The receptors derive from a male donor in good health and CMV-seronegative.

This clone was counted a few times. The rearrangement links TRBV2 to TRBJ2-7, with TRBD2 as a possible D gene (6 bases). V shed 4 bases and J shed 2 bases, with 6 bases lying between them. The CDR3 covers 12 residues. Per the germline V gene, CDR1 is SNHLY and CDR2 is FYNNEI. The CDR3 nucleotides are TGTGCCAGCAGTGGACTAGCCTACGAGCAGTACTTC. Translation gives CASSGLAYEQYF.

The chain employs TRBV4-3 and TRBJ2-7, with a weak D call TRBD2 (6 bases). Germline values: CDR1 LGHNA, CDR2 YSLEER. This CDR3 has 15 amino acids. The V end was cut by 0 bases, the J end by 6 bases, with 15 bases between. Here the CDR3 reads CASSQDLERRGEQYF. CDR3 nucleotide sequence: TGCGCCAGCAGCCAAGATTTGGAGAGGCGGGGCGAGCAGTACTTC.

V usage is TRBV9 and J usage is TRBJ2-1, with 14 bases identical to TRBD2. V shed 5 bases, J shed 0 bases, and the junction held 1 base outside the gene matches. CDR1 is SGDLS and CDR2 is YYNGEE in the germline V gene. This CDR3 region has 16 residues. The CDR3 DNA reads TGTGCCAGCAGTGGACTAGCGGGAGGCTCCTACAATGAGCAGTTCTTC. Residues: CASSGLAGGSYNEQFF.